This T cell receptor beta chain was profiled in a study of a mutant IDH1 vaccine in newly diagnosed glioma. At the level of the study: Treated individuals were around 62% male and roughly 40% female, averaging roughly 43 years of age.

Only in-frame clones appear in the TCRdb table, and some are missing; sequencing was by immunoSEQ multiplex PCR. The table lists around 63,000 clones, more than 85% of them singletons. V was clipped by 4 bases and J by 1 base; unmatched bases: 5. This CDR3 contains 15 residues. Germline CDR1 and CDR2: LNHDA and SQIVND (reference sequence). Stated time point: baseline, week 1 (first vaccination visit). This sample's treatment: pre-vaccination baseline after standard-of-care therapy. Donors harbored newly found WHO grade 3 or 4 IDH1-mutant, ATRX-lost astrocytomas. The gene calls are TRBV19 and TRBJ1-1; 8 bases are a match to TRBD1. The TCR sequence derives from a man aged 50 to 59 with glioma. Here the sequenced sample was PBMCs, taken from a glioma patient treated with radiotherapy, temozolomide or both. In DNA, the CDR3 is TGTGCCAGTAGTACTACAGGGGGTCCGAACACTGAAGCTTTCTTT. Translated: CASSTTGGPNTEAFF.